This paragraph reports one TCR beta chain. Sequencing used immunoSEQ multiplex PCR; TCRdb keeps in-frame clones, though not all of them. The sample contains approximately 120,000 clones, 84% of which appear only once. This CDR3 contains 14 residues. Trimming removed 0 bases at V and 9 bases at J, with 14 bases between. The germline gives CDR1 MNHEY, CDR2 SVGAGI. These data originate in a study of blood T cell repertoires in COVID-19. The sample comprised peripheral blood. V gene TRBV6-5 combines with J gene TRBJ1-2; maybe TRBD1 (6 bases). This clonotype originated in a woman aged 50 to 65 with acute or convalescent COVID-19. The CDR3 DNA follows: TGTGCCAGCAGTTACTCCAAGGCGGGGGCCCGCTACACCTTC. Translation: CASSYSKAGARYTF.